The 2 T cell receptor beta chains in this list originate from one sample, sequenced in a study of T cells in Graves' hyperthyroidism and ophthalmopathy (dated by TCRdb to between 2018 and 2021). The library was generated by multiplex PCR. Sequencing relied on an Illumina HiSeq 2000. The TCR beta CDR3 regions were amplified from the RNA transcripts. A first-round RT-PCR of the TCR CDR3 used the HTBI primer set with the Qiagen OneStep RT-PCR kit. TCRdb ran its own pipeline on the public reads, namely fastp trimming at Q25 and MiXCR clone calling, and kept in-frame beta chains. Records with the same CDR3 protein are collapsed into one entry carrying the most frequent genes and DNA. The sample yields 350,000 or so distinct CDR3 sequences; less than 20% were counted once. The ten largest make up roughly 16% of the sample. The sample consisted of blood. These receptors all stem from a woman aged 40-49 years with Graves' ophthalmopathy.

This clonotype has ten or more counts. The chain combines TRBV12-3 or TRBV12-4 with TRBJ2-3; 12 bases match TRBD2. This CDR3 spans 16 amino acids. J gave up 1 base and V 5 bases, and 4 bases lay outside the gene matches. This CDR3 reads CASSPPSGRGTDTQYF. The CDR3 DNA is TGTGCCAGCAGTCCCCCTAGCGGGAGGGGCACAGATACGCAGTATTTT.

At least ten counts were recorded for this clonotype. The junction departs from germline at one end; a sequencing error may be responsible. The rearrangement joins TRBV28 to TRBJ1-1; D gene uncertain. CDR1 is MDHEN, CDR2 SYDVKM, per germline. The CDR3 contains 13 residues. CDR3 in amino acids: CASSLRGSTEASF. The CDR3 DNA reads as TGTGCCAGCAGTTTAAGAGGGAGCACTGAAGCTTCCTTT.